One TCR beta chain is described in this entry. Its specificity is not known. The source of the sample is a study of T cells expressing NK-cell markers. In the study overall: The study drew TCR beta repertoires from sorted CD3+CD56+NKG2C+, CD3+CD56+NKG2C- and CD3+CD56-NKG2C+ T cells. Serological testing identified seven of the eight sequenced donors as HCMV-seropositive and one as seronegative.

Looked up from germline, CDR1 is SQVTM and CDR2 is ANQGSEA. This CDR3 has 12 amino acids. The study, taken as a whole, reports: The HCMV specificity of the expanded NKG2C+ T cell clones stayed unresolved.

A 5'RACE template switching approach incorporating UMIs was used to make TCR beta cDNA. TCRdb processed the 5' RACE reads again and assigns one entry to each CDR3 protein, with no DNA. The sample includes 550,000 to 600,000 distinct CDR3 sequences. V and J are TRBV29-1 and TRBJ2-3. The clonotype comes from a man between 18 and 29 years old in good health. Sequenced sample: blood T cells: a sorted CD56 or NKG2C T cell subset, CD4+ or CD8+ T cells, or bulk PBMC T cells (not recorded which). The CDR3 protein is CSVEGSTDTQYF.